Included here is one TCR beta chain sequence, with context. The antigen is undetermined. The data were obtained in a study of shared clonotypes between healthy human individuals. Study context: The donor pool was made up of two women and three men aged 18 to 49.

Study-wide findings and caveats: It was anticipated that sequencing depth would influence how many clonotypes donors shared. In this cohort, only blood was sampled, and tissue repertoires likely differ.

The germline V gene encodes CDR1 MNHNS and CDR2 SASEGT. The CDR3 runs 17 residues. The J segment lost 9 bases and the V segment lost 4 bases, leaving 14 bases of the junction unmatched. Genomic DNA of each subset was evenly split across several immunoSEQ plates. TCRdb's copy holds only in-frame clones and misses some; the assay was immunoSEQ multiplex PCR. The sample consists of about 490,000 clones, approximately 80% of them appearing once. The sequence came from a woman in her 40s in good health. Some clones in this sample may be carry-over from other donors' samples. The chain combines TRBV6-1 with TRBJ2-1; 11 bases agree with TRBD2. Material: PBMCs. The DNA for the CDR3 is TGTGCCAGCAGTGGGCGGTCGACTAGCGGGACCTTAGGTGAGCAGTTCTTC. Translating gives CASSGRSTSGTLGEQFF.